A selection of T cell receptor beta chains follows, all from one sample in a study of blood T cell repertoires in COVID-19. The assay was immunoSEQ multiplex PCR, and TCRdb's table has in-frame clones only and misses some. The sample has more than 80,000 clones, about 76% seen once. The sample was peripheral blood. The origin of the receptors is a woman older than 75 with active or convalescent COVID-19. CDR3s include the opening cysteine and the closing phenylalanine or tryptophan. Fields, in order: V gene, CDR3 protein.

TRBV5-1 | CASSLVAGTYEQYF
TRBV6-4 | CASSDSGWTGGMLDGYTF
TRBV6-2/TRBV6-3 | CASSYGESYNEQFF
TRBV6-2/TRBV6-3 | CASSPQPRGTAGANVLTF
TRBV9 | CASSVSGTQETQYF
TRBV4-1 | CASSPLPIPNYGYTF
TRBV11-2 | CASSLNTGVNTIYF
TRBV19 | CASTPTGQENSPLHF
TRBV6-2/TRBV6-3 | CASSPPGQGYNEQFF
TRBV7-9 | CASSLAGGNEKLFF
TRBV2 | CASSSGTSGSDTQYF
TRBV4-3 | CASREGGDNSPLHF
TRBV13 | CASSSRLAGGPESYNEQFF
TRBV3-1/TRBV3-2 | CASSPTGEKIEQFF
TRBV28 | CASSSPGHQNSPLHF
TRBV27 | CASSLLVGTGGAEAFF
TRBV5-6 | CASSSDRGSKNSPLHF